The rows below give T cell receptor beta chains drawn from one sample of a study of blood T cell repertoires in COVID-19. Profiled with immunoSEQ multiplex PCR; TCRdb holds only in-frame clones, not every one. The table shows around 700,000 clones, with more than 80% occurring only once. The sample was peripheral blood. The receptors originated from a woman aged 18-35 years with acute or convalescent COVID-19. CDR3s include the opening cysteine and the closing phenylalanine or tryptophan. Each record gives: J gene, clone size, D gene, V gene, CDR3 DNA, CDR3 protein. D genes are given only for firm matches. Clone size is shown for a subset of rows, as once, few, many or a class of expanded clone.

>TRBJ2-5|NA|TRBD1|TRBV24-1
TGTGCCACCAGTCGGCCAGGACAGGGAGAAGAGACCCAGTACTTC
CATSRPGQGEETQYF
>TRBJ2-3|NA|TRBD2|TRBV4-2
TGTGCCAGCAGCCAAGATCTGACGGGGGGGGCAGATACGCAGTATTTT
CASSQDLTGGADTQYF
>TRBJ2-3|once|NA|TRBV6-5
TGTGCCAGCAGTTCCGGGACAATTAGCACAGATACGCAGTATTTT
CASSSGTISTDTQYF
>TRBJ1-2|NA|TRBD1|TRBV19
TGTGCCAGTAGTAGTAGTTGGAGGACAGGGGGCGATGGCTACACCTTC
CASSSSWRTGGDGYTF
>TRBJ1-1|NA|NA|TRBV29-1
TGCATAAAAGTCGGGACTGAAGCTTTCTTT
CIKVGTEAFF
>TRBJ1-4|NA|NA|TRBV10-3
TGTGCCATCAGTGAAGGGGGGGCGGTTAGTGAAAAACTGTTTTTT
CAISEGGAVSEKLFF
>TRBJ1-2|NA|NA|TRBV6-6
TGTGCCAGCAGTCTCCGGGGAGGGGAGCACCCCGCCCTGACGTTCTACACCTTC
CASSLRGGEHPALTFYTF
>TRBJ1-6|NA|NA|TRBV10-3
TGTGCCATTAAAGACACGAGTTCACCCCTCCACTTT
CAIKDTSSPLHF
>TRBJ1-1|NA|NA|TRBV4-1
TGCGCCAGCAGCCCTCTCAGAAGTAACACTGAAGCTTTCTTT
CASSPLRSNTEAFF
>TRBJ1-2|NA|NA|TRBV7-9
TGTGCCAGCAGCCCAGAGGAGGGAGATGTAAACTATGGCTACACCTTC
CASSPEEGDVNYGYTF
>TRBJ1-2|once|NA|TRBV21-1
TGTGCCAGCAGCAAAGGCCCGGAGGGGCCCTTCTATGGCTACACCTTC
CASSKGPEGPFYGYTF
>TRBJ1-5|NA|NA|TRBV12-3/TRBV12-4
TGTGCCAGCAGTTTTTTTATCCAGCCCCAGCATTTT
CASSFFIQPQHF
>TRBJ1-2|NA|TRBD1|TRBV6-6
TGTGCCAGCAGGCCTCCGGGACAGCAATATGGCTACACCTTC
CASRPPGQQYGYTF
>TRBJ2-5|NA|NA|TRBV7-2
TGTGCCAGCAGCTCTAGACAGGTCCTGGGGGAGACCCAGTACTTC
CASSSRQVLGETQYF
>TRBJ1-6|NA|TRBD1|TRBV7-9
TGTGCCAGCAGCTTAGAACCAGGACAGGGGAATTCACCCCTCCACTTT
CASSLEPGQGNSPLHF
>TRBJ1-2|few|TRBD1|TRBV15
TGTGCCACCAGCAGAGATGGAACCGGGACAGGGAGAATCGGCTACACCTTC
CATSRDGTGTGRIGYTF
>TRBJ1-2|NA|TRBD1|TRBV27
TGTGCCAGCAGTCCAGGACAGGGTTATGGCTACACCTTC
CASSPGQGYGYTF
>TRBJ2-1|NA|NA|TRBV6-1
TGTGCCAGCAGTGACGGTTCTTACAATGAGCAGTTCTTC
CASSDGSYNEQFF
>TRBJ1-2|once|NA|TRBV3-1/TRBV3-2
TGTGCCAGCAGCCACGGGAGTAACTATGGCTACACCTTC
CASSHGSNYGYTF
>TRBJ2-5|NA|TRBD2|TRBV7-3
TGTGCCAGCAGCTTTGGAATAGCGGGGTACCAAGAGACCCAGTACTTC
CASSFGIAGYQETQYF
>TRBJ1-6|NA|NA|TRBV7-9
TGTGCCAGCACCCCGGACAGTAACAATTCACCCCTCCACTTT
CASTPDSNNSPLHF
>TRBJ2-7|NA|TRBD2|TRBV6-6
TGTGCCAGCAGTAAGCGGGGGTTATCCTACGAGCAGTACTTC
CASSKRGLSYEQYF
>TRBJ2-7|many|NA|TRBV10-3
TGTGCCATCAGTGAGTCGGACAGCTCCTACGAGCAGTACTTC
CAISESDSSYEQYF
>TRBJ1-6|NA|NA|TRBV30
TGTGCCTGGAGTCTACCTCTGAGGAGGCCAGGTTCACCCCTCCACTTT
CAWSLPLRRPGSPLHF
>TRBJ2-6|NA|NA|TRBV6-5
TGTGCCTCAGCGGTTTACTCTGGGGCCAACGTCCTGACTTTC
CASAVYSGANVLTF
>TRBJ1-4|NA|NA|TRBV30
TGTGCCTGGAGTGGCCACAGGGTAGGAGAAAAACTGTTTTTT
CAWSGHRVGEKLFF
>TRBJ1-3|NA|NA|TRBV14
TGTGCCAGCAGCCAAGAAGGGCTGGAGGCTGGAAACACCATATATTTT
CASSQEGLEAGNTIYF
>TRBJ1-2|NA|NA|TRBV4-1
TGCGCCAGCAGCCCACTCTCCCCGACAGGATCCTACACCTTC
CASSPLSPTGSYTF
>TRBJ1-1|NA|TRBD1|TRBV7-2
TGTGCCAGCAGCGCAAACAGGGGGCTGACCACTGAAGCTTTCTTT
CASSANRGLTTEAFF
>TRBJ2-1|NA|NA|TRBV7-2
TGTGCCAGCAGCTTATCCAGGGATGAGCAGTTCTTC
CASSLSRDEQFF
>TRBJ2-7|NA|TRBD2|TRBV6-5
TGTGCCAGCAGTTACGGCGGGGGGGCTTACGAGCAGTACTTC
CASSYGGGAYEQYF
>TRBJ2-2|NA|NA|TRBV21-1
TGTGCCAGCAGTAAAGGAGGGAGAGGCGGGGAGCTGTTTTTT
CASSKGGRGGELFF
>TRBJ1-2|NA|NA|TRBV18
TGTGCCAGCTCACCAGCCAGTAGACGGGATAAAACCTTC
CASSPASRRDKTF
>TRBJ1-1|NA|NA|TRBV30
TGTGCCTGGAGTGTAGGGGCTATTGACACTGAAGCTTTCTTT
CAWSVGAIDTEAFF
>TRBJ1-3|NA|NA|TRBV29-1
TGCAGCTACCTCCCAGGGAATGGAAACACCATATATTTT
CSYLPGNGNTIYF
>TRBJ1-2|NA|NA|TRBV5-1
TGCGCCAGCAGCGCCAAAGACTGGGGCTACACCTTC
CASSAKDWGYTF